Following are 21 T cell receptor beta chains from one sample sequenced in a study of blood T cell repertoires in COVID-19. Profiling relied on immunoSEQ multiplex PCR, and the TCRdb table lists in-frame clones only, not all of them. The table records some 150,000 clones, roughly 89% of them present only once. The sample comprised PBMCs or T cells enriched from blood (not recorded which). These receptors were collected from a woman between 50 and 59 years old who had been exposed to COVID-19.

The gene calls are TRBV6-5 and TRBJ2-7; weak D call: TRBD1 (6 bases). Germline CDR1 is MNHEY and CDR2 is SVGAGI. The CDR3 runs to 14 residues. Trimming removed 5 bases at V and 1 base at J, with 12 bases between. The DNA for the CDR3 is TGTGCCAGCAGTCCCGGACAGTTTTCCTACGAGCAGTACTTC. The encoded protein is CASSPGQFSYEQYF.

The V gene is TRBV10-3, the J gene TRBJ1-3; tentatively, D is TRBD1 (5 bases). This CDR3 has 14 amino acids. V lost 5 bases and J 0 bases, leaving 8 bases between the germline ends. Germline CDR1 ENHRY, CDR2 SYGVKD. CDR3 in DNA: TGTGCCATCAGTACAGGCTCCTCTGGAAACACCATATATTTT. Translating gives CAISTGSSGNTIYF.

The CDR3 DNA sequence: TGTGCCAGCAGCTTAGGCCTTAGCTACGAGCAGTACTTC. This translates into CASSLGLSYEQYF. The rearrangement links TRBV7-9 to TRBJ2-7; D gene ambiguous. This CDR3 region has 13 residues. Germline V gene data show CDR1 as SEHNR and CDR2 as FQNEAQ (reference sequence). V shed 1 base and J shed 3 bases, with 7 bases lying between them.

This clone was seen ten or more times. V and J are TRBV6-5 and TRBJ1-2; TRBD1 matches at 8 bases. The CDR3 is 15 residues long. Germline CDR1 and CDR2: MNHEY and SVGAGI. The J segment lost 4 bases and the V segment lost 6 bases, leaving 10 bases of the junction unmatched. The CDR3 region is CASRGGAGGSYGYTF. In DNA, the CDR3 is TGTGCCAGCAGGGGGGGGGCAGGGGGCAGCTATGGCTACACCTTC.

The CDR3 here is CASGRVSGELFF. The CDR3 DNA reads as TGTGCTAGTGGCCGGGTCTCCGGGGAGCTGTTTTTT. The rearrangement joins TRBV12-5 to TRBJ2-2; no reliable D call. Trimming left V 6 bases short and J 6 bases short, with 8 bases between. The germline V gene has CDR1 LGHNT and CDR2 FRNRAP. This CDR3 spans 12 amino acids.

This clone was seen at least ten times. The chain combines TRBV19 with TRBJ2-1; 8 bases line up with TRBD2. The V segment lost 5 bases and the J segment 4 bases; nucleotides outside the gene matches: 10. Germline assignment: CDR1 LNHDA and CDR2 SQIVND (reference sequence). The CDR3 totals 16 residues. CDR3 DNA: TGTGCCAGTAGTCCGAGGACTAGCCTACTTTACAATGAGCAGTTCTTC. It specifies CASSPRTSLLYNEQFF.

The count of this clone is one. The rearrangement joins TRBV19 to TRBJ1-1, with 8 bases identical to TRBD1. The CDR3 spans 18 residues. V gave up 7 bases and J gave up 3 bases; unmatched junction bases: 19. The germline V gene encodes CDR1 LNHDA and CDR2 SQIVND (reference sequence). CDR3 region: CASMDRTGWYGDYTEAFF. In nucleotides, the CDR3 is TGTGCCAGTATGGACCGGACAGGGTGGTACGGTGATTACACTGAAGCTTTCTTT.

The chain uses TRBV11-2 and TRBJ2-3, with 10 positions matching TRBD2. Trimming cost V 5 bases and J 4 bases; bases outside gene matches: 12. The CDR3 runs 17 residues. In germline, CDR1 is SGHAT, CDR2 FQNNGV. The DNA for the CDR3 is TGTGCCAGCAGCAAAACCCGGCTAGCGGGAGTAGCAGATACGCAGTATTTT. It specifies CASSKTRLAGVADTQYF.

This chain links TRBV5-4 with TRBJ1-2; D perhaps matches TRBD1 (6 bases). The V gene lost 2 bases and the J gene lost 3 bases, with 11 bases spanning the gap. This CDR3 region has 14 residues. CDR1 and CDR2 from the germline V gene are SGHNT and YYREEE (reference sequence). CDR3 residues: CASSFDRSYYGYTF. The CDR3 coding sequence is TGTGCCAGCAGCTTCGACAGGTCGTACTATGGCTACACCTTC.

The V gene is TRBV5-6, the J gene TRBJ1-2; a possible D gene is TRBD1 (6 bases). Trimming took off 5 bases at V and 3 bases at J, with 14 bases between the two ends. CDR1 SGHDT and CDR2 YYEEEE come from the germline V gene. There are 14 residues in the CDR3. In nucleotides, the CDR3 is TGTGCCAGCAGGCGAACAGGGAGACACTATGGCTACACCTTC. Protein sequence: CASRRTGRHYGYTF.

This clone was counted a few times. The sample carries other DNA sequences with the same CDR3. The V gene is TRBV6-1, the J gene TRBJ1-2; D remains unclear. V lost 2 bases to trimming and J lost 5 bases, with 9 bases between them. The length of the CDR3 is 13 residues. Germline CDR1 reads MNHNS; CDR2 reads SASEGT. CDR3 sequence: CASSEMEMYGYTF. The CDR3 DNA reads TGTGCCAGCAGTGAAATGGAGATGTATGGCTACACCTTC.

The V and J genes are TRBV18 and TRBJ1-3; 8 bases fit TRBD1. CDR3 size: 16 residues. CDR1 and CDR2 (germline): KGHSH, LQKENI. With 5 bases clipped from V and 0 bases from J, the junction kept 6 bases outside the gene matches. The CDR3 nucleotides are TGTGCCAGCTCAACACGACAGGGGTCCTCTGGAAACACCATATATTTT. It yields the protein CASSTRQGSSGNTIYF. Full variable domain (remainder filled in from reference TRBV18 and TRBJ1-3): NAGVMQNPRHLVRRRGQEARLRCSPMKGHSHVYWYRQLPEEGLKFMVYLQKENIIDESGMPKERFSAEFPKEGPSILRIQQVVRGDSAAYFCASSTRQGSSGNTIYFGEGSWLTVV.

The CDR3 region is CASSSIGGTRDTQYF. CDR3 bases: TGTGCCAGCAGCTCAATAGGAGGAACTCGAGATACGCAGTATTTT. V and J are TRBV5-5 and TRBJ2-3, with a possible D match to TRBD2 (5 bases). V was clipped by 3 bases and J by 5 bases, with 16 bases between them. Per the germline V gene, CDR1 is SGHKS and CDR2 is YYEKEE (reference sequence). This CDR3 contains 15 residues.

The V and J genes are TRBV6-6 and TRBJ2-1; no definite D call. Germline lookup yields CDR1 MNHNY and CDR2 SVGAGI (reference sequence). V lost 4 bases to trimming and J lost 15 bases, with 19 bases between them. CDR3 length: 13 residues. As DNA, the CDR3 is TGTGCCAGCAGTTCCAGACTCACACTCGGAGTGTTCTTC. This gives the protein CASSSRLTLGVFF.

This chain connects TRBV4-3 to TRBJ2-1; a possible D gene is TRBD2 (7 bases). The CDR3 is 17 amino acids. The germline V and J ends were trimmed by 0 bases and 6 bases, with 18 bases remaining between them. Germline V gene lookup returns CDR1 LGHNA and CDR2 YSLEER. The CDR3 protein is CASSQERGAGYINEQFF. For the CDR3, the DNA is TGCGCCAGCAGCCAAGAACGGGGGGCAGGGTATATCAATGAGCAGTTCTTC.

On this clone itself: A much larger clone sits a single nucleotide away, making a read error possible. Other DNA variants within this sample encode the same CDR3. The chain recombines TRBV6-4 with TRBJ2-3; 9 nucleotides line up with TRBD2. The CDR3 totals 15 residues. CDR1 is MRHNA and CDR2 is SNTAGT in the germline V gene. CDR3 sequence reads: CASSKTSGYTDTQYF. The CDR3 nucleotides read TGTGCCAGCAGCAAGACTAGCGGCTACACAGATACACAGTATTTT.

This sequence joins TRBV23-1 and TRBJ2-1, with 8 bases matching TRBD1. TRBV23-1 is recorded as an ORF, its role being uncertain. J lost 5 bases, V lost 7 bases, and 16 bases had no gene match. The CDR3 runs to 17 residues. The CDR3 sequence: CASKVGFTGGMHNEQFF. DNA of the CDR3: TGCGCCAGCAAAGTCGGGTTCACAGGGGGGATGCACAATGAGCAGTTCTTC.

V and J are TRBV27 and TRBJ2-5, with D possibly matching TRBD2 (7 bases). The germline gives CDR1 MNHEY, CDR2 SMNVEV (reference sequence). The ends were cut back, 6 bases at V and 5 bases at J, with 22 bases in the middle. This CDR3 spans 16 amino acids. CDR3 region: CASRPTWEGERETQYF. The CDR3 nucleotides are TGTGCCAGCAGGCCCACTTGGGAGGGGGAGAGGGAGACCCAGTACTTC.

Here the CDR3 reads CASSIQGAPPNYGYTF. For the CDR3, the DNA is TGTGCCAGTAGTATACAGGGGGCTCCGCCAAACTATGGCTACACCTTC. The chain links TRBV19 to TRBJ1-2, with 8 bases identical to TRBD1. J lost 2 bases, V lost 2 bases, and 7 bases had no gene match. Germline assignment: CDR1 LNHDA and CDR2 SQIVND (reference sequence). CDR3 length: 16 residues.

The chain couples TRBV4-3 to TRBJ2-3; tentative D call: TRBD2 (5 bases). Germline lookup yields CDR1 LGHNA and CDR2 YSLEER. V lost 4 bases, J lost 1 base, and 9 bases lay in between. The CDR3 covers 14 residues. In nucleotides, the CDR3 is TGCGCCAGCAGCCGAAATAGCGGCACAGATACGCAGTATTTT. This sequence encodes CASSRNSGTDTQYF.

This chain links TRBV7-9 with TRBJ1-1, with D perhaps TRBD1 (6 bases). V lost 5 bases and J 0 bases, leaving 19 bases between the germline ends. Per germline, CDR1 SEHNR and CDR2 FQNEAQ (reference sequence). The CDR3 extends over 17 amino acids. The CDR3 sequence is CASSKTGFPRLNTEAFF. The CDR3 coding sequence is TGTGCCAGCAGCAAGACAGGCTTTCCCCGCCTGAACACTGAAGCTTTCTTT.